This is a list of T cell receptor beta chains from one sample in a study of shared clonotypes between healthy human individuals. Clones were read by immunoSEQ multiplex PCR, and TCRdb kept only the in-frame ones, dropping some. This table has some 690,000 clones, less than 95% appearing once. The specimen sequenced was memory CD8+ T cells from PBMCs. The receptors were sampled from a man between 18 and 35 years old in good health. Some clones in this sample may be carry-over from other donors' samples. Both conserved end residues are part of each CDR3. Each record gives: J gene, D gene, CDR3 length, V gene, clone size, CDR3 DNA, CDR3 protein. A D gene is named only where the DNA matches it firmly. Where a row states a size, it is once, few, many or the class of an expanded clone; other rows omit it.

TRBJ2-7 NA 16 TRBV9 NA TGTGCCAGCAGCGTTAGAGGAGAGACAAACTACTACGAGCAGTACTTC CASSVRGETNYYEQYF
TRBJ2-7 NA 13 TRBV27 NA TGTGCCAGCAGTTTCGGCAACCACTACGAGCAGTACTTC CASSFGNHYEQYF
TRBJ2-7 TRBD1 17 TRBV11-2 NA TGTGCCAGCAGCTCGTATAAAGGACAGGCGAACTCCTACGAGCAGTACTTC CASSSYKGQANSYEQYF
TRBJ2-3 TRBD2 16 TRBV13 NA TGTGCCAGCAGCACCCTGACTAGCGGGAATACAGATACGCAGTATTTT CASSTLTSGNTDTQYF
TRBJ2-3 TRBD2 14 TRBV29-1 NA TGCAGCGGCATGGGAGCGGGAGGGACAGATACGCAGTATTTT CSGMGAGGTDTQYF
TRBJ1-4 TRBD1 14 TRBV19 NA TGTGCCAGTACCACAGGGGACAGTAATGAAAAACTGTTTTTT CASTTGDSNEKLFF
TRBJ2-5 TRBD1 16 TRBV7-6 NA TGTGCCAGCAGCCGCTCAGGGGGATGGTACCAAGAGACCCAGTACTTC CASSRSGGWYQETQYF
TRBJ2-7 TRBD2 14 TRBV29-1 NA TGCAGCGTGATGACTAGCGGGATCTCCTACGAGCAGTACTTC CSVMTSGISYEQYF
TRBJ2-1 NA 13 TRBV7-8 NA TGTGCCAGCAGCTTAGGGACCCTCAATGAGCAGTTCTTC CASSLGTLNEQFF
TRBJ2-7 NA 15 TRBV27 NA TGTGCCAGCAGTTCCGGGACACCTTATCCCTACGAGCAGTACTTC CASSSGTPYPYEQYF
TRBJ2-3 NA 20 TRBV28 NA TGTGCCAGCAGTTCGATATTCCGGGGTTGGCGGAATAGTAAGGGAGATACGCAGTATTTT CASSSIFRGWRNSKGDTQYF
TRBJ2-2 NA 15 TRBV9 NA TGTGCCAGCAGCGTAGAAAGACAGAACACCGGGGAGCTGTTTTTT CASSVERQNTGELFF
TRBJ2-1 TRBD2 13 TRBV16 NA TGTGCCAGCAGCCTAGCGGGAGGTATCGAGCAGTTCTTC CASSLAGGIEQFF
TRBJ2-2 NA 16 TRBV28 NA TGTGCCAGCAGTTTGAATATCGGGGAAGGCACCGGGGAGCTGTTTTTT CASSLNIGEGTGELFF
TRBJ1-3 NA 11 TRBV28 NA TGTGCCAGCAGGACCGGAAACACCATATATTTT CASRTGNTIYF
TRBJ2-5 NA 14 TRBV2 NA TGTGCCAGCCATAGCGGAATGTACCAAGAGACCCAGTACTTC CASHSGMYQETQYF
TRBJ1-1 NA 15 TRBV7-9 NA TGTGCCAGCAGCACCATCCCCGTGTCATACGTGGCAGCTTTCTTT CASSTIPVSYVAAFF
TRBJ1-4 NA 16 TRBV9 NA TGTGCCAGCAGCGATCTTGGGACAACAACTAATGAAAAACTGTTTTTT CASSDLGTTTNEKLFF
TRBJ2-7 NA 12 TRBV29-1 NA TGCAGCGTTGCTAGCATCCCCTACGAGCAGTACTTC CSVASIPYEQYF
TRBJ2-1 TRBD1 14 TRBV5-1 NA TGCGCCAGCACCAAGGGACAGGGGGTCTATGAGCAGTTCTTC CASTKGQGVYEQFF
TRBJ2-3 NA 16 TRBV5-5 NA TGTGCCAGCAGCTTGGCCGTAGTACCTAGCACAGATACGCAGTATTTT CASSLAVVPSTDTQYF
TRBJ2-7 NA 16 TRBV28 NA TGTGCCAGCAGTTCGCCCTCCGGGACTGAAGCGTACGAGCAGTACTTC CASSSPSGTEAYEQYF
TRBJ2-7 NA 14 TRBV5-6 NA TGTGCCAGCAGCTGGCGGGACTCCTACTACGAGCAGTACTTC CASSWRDSYYEQYF
TRBJ2-3 NA 14 TRBV6-5 NA TGTGCCAGCAGCCACCACCCCCTCCTCGATACGCAGTATTTT CASSHHPLLDTQYF
TRBJ2-5 TRBD2 14 TRBV28 NA TGTGCCAGCAGTTTATGGACTAGCGGAGAGACCCAGTACTTC CASSLWTSGETQYF
TRBJ2-7 TRBD2 13 TRBV29-1 once TGCAGCGTTGAGCGGGAGCCCCCCTACGAGCAGTACTTC CSVEREPPYEQYF
TRBJ1-5 TRBD1 18 TRBV28 NA TGTGCCAGCAGTTCGCGTTACAGGGGGCGGGATAGCAATCAGCCCCAGCATTTT CASSSRYRGRDSNQPQHF